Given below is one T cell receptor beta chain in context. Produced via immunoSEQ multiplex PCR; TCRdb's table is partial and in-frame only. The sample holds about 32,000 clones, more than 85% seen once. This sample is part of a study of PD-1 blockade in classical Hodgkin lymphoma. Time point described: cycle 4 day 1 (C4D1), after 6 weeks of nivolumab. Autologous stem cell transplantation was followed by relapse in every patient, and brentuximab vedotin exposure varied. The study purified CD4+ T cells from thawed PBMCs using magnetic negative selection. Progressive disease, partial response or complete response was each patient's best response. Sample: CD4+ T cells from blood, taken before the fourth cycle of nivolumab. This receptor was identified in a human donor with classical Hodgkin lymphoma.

DNA of the CDR3: TGCGCCAGCAGCTGGGGACAGGGGGCAGTCGACACTGAAGCTTTCTTT. It translates to CASSWGQGAVDTEAFF. V and J are TRBV5-1 and TRBJ1-1, with 12 bases identical to TRBD1. The germline V gene encodes CDR1 SGHRS and CDR2 YFSETQ. Trimming at V came to 3 bases and at J to 3 bases, leaving 6 bases not matched to a gene. The CDR3 consists of 16 residues.